These 17 T cell receptor beta chains originate from one sample sequenced in a study of blood T cell repertoires in COVID-19. Measured with immunoSEQ multiplex PCR; TCRdb has only the in-frame clones, and not every one. The sample consists of 200,000 to 250,000 clones, 84% of them appearing once. Sequences were obtained from PBMCs or T cells enriched from blood (not recorded which). The receptor set was obtained from a woman aged 40 to 50 who had recovered from COVID-19.

The V call is TRBV30, the J call TRBJ2-7; 8 bases map to TRBD1. Germline V gene lookup returns CDR1 GTSNPN and CDR2 SVGIG (reference sequence). CDR3 length equals 13 residues. V was pared by 4 bases and J by 4 bases, with 6 bases of the junction left unmatched. CDR3 nucleotides: TGTGCCTGGACCCCAGGGGGCCGGTACGAGCAGTACTTC. Amino acids: CAWTPGGRYEQYF.

The V gene is TRBV9, the J gene TRBJ2-1, with 7 bases lining up with TRBD2. V was clipped by 0 bases and J by 9 bases; unmatched bases: 12. The CDR3 runs 16 residues. Germline CDR1 is SGDLS and CDR2 is YYNGEE. The CDR3 loop reads CASSVDAWGTNFEQFF. CDR3 DNA sequence: TGTGCCAGCAGCGTAGATGCTTGGGGGACTAACTTTGAGCAGTTCTTC.

This chain uses TRBV28 with TRBJ1-5; D gene unclear. V was pared by 5 bases and J by 11 bases, with 16 bases between. Germline CDR1 and CDR2: MDHEN and SYDVKM. CDR3 length: 13 amino acids. CDR3 sequence (DNA): TGTGCCAGCAGTCCCAGGACCCGGGAGGCCCAGCATTTT. Residues: CASSPRTREAQHF.

The V call is TRBV13, the J call TRBJ2-7; TRBD1 matches at 9 bases. CDR1 is PRHDT and CDR2 is FYEKMQ in the germline V gene (reference sequence). The CDR3 has 15 residues. V gave up 5 bases and J gave up 2 bases; unmatched junction bases: 7. CDR3 amino acids: CASSTRTGAPYEQYF. The CDR3 DNA follows: TGTGCCAGCAGCACCAGGACAGGGGCCCCCTACGAGCAGTACTTC.

The rearrangement uses TRBV7-7 and TRBJ1-2, with D possibly being TRBD1 (6 bases). V lost 2 bases and J lost 7, with 17 bases in between. From germline, CDR1 is SSHAT and CDR2 FNYEAQ (reference sequence). The CDR3 length is 15 residues. The CDR3 DNA sequence: TGTGCCAGCAGCTTATCCGACAGGCTCAATTCTGGCTACACCTTC. Its protein product is CASSLSDRLNSGYTF.

The chain employs TRBV6-2 or TRBV6-3 and TRBJ2-5; 11 nucleotides line up with TRBD2. Germline lookup yields CDR1 MNHEY and CDR2 SVGEGT. The V segment lost 4 bases and the J segment 1 base; nucleotides outside the gene matches: 2. The CDR3 sequence is 15 residues long. CDR3 in DNA: TGTGCCAGCAGTTTGGGACTAGCGGTCCAAGAGACCCAGTACTTC. The encoded protein is CASSLGLAVQETQYF.

The chain recombines TRBV27 with TRBJ2-7, with 10 bases lining up with TRBD1. Germline CDR1 and CDR2: MNHEY and SMNVEV (reference sequence). V dropped 6 bases and J dropped 2; count of bases not matched to a gene: 10. The CDR3 is made up of 16 amino acids. The DNA of the CDR3 is TGTGCCAGCAGACCTGGGACAGGGGCCGTCCCCTACGAGCAGTACTTC. This codes for CASRPGTGAVPYEQYF.

The chain is built from TRBV24-1 and TRBJ2-2; D is unclear. The CDR3 length is 14 residues. Germline values: CDR1 KGHDR, CDR2 SFDVKD. V was cut by 4 bases and J by 1 base, with 6 bases left in between. CDR3 DNA: TGTGCCACCAGTGAATCCAGGAACACCGGGGAGCTGTTTTTT. It encodes CATSESRNTGELFF.

The chain combines TRBV5-1 with TRBJ1-1, with D perhaps TRBD1 (5 bases). The V end lost 4 bases, the J end lost 3 bases, and 10 bases lay between the germline ends. Germline V gene data show CDR1 as SGHRS and CDR2 as YFSETQ. CDR3 length: 13 amino acids. The CDR3 DNA reads as TGCGCCAGCAGCGGCGACAGCTACACTGAAGCTTTCTTT. This sequence encodes CASSGDSYTEAFF.

In its sample, this clone was seen a few times. The rearrangement links TRBV30 to TRBJ1-5; no reliable D call. The ends were cut back, 0 bases at V and 6 bases at J, with 12 bases in the middle. The CDR3 extends over 14 amino acids. Germline assignment: CDR1 GTSNPN and CDR2 SVGIG (reference sequence). CDR3 region: CAWSVSNGGQPQHF. CDR3 in DNA: TGTGCCTGGAGTGTCAGTAACGGAGGTCAGCCCCAGCATTTT.

The chain carries TRBV5-4 and TRBJ2-2; D gene unclear. The CDR3 is made up of 14 amino acids. Germline-derived CDR1 and CDR2 are SGHNT and YYREEE (reference sequence). V was clipped by 0 bases and J by 1 base, with 4 bases between them. As DNA, the CDR3 is TGTGCCAGCAGCTTGGCCAAGAACACCGGGGAGCTGTTTTTT. This translates into CASSLAKNTGELFF. Full variable domain (rest looked up from reference TRBV5-4 and TRBJ2-2): ETGVTQSPTHLIKTRGQQVTLRCSSQSGHNTVSWYQQALGQGPQFIFQYYREEENGRGNFPPRFSGLQFPNYSSELNVNALELDDSALYLCASSLAKNTGELFFGEGSRLTVL.

V and J are TRBV7-2 and TRBJ2-3; unclear D gene. Germline loops: CDR1 SGHTA, CDR2 FQGNSA. The CDR3 is 13 residues long. V was clipped by 1 base and J by 6 bases, with 8 bases between them. The chain's CDR3 is CASSLVTTDTQYF. Written as DNA, the CDR3 is TGTGCCAGCAGCTTAGTTACTACGGATACGCAGTATTTT.

This chain joins TRBV7-2 and TRBJ1-1; the D gene is possibly TRBD1 (5 bases). The germline gives CDR1 SGHTA, CDR2 FQGNSA. This CDR3 has 15 residues. V was cut by 5 bases and J by 2 bases, with 15 bases left in between. The chain's CDR3 is CASSPPQRGNTEAFF. CDR3 sequence (DNA): TGTGCCAGCAGCCCCCCCCAAAGGGGCAACACTGAAGCTTTCTTT.

The chain employs TRBV19 and TRBJ1-4; D is possibly TRBD1 (6 bases). The germline V and J ends were trimmed by 4 bases and 4 bases, with 10 bases remaining between them. Germline V lookup: CDR1 LNHDA, CDR2 SQIVND (reference sequence). The CDR3 has 14 residues. The chain's CDR3 is CASSRTDLNEKLFF. CDR3 in DNA: TGTGCCAGTAGTAGGACAGACCTTAATGAAAAACTGTTTTTT. The whole variable domain, remainder taken from reference TRBV19 and TRBJ1-4, is DGGITQSPKYLFRKEGQNVTLSCEQNLNHDAMYWYRQDPGQGLRLIYYSQIVNDFQKGDIAEGYSVSREKKESFPLTVTSAQKNPTAFYLCASSRTDLNEKLFFGSGTQLSVL.

This rearrangement joins TRBV18 to TRBJ2-4; 7 bases fit TRBD1. The length of the CDR3 is 14 residues. Per the germline V gene, CDR1 is KGHSH and CDR2 is LQKENI. V lost 3 bases to trimming and J lost 9 bases; unmatched junction nucleotides: 8. DNA for the CDR3: TGTGCCAGCTCACCGTCGGGACAGCCCCGCATTCAGTACTTC. Translated: CASSPSGQPRIQYF.

This clone has only one observation. This chain joins TRBV29-1 and TRBJ1-2; no firm D call. Germline V gene data show CDR1 as SQVTM and CDR2 as ANQGSEA. The CDR3 consists of 12 residues. V was cut by 4 bases and J by 8 bases, with 14 bases left in between. In DNA, the CDR3 is TGCAGCGTTGGCGCTACGGTGTTGGGCTACACCTTC. It encodes CSVGATVLGYTF.

The chain carries TRBV19 and TRBJ2-3; TRBD2 aligns across 12 bases. After removal of 6 bases from V and 4 bases from J, the junction contained 5 bases not matched to a gene. Germline loops: CDR1 LNHDA, CDR2 SQIVND (reference sequence). CDR3 size: 15 residues. As DNA, the CDR3 is TGTGCCAGTAGGCAGACTAGCGGGAGACCAGATACGCAGTATTTT. Protein product: CASRQTSGRPDTQYF.